This T cell receptor (beta chain) was sequenced for a study of T cell repertoires in cytomegalovirus infection. In the study overall: Public TCR beta signature analysis indicated the presence of both CMV infection and matching HLA type. Study findings and constraints: Summed frequency of shared TCR beta families picked out CMV carriers who also had the relevant HLA. HLA-C-restricted, CMV-specific TCR beta clonotypes were dominant ex vivo.

This clonotype turned up a few times. Its antigen remains unidentified. Germline V gene lookup returns CDR1 MDHEN and CDR2 SYDVKM. The CDR3 spans 17 residues. Trimming removed 8 bases from V and 2 bases from J, with 19 bases in between. TCRdb reprocessed the reads via MiXCR and lists one record per CDR3 protein. The data hold 630,000 or so distinct CDR3 sequences, with roughly 26% observed a single time. Sequenced sample: CD8+ T cells from PBMCs. The sequence was collected from a human donor in good health (CMV status not recorded). Some clones in this sample may be carry-over from other donors' samples. V gene TRBV28 combines with J gene TRBJ2-6; possibly TRBD1 for D (6 bases). The CDR3 sequence is CASGVRDIRTGANVLTF. The DNA of the CDR3 is TGTGCCAGCGGGGTCCGGGACATAAGGACTGGGGCCAACGTCCTGACTTTC.